These 28 T cell receptor beta chains came from one sample sequenced in a study of regulatory T cells in long-lasting Graves disease. Through Arm-PCR of CDR3 regions and iRepertoire HTBI primers, TCR beta libraries were built. Using its own MiXCR run on the multiplex PCR reads, TCRdb lists one record per CDR3 protein. The sample carries 500,000 to 800,000 distinct CDR3 sequences, about 30% recorded once. Stated time point: persistent/refractory GD, antithyroid drugs over 5 years with positive TRAb. From PBMCs, RNA was extracted and then used to make the TCR library. Sample: peripheral blood mononuclear cells (PBMCs), taken when the disease was refractory, from a patient treated with antithyroid drugs. These receptors were obtained from a female donor with Graves disease.

This clonotype was counted at least ten times. V is TRBV14 and J is TRBJ1-4; D might be TRBD1 (5 bases). Trimming took off 1 base at V and 7 bases at J, with 13 bases between the two ends. This CDR3 spans 15 amino acids. Per germline, CDR1 SGHDN and CDR2 FVKESK. In nucleotides, the CDR3 is TGTGCCAGCAGCCAAGCTCGGGGGATGGGTGAAAAACTGTTTTTT. Protein product: CASSQARGMGEKLFF.

The chain is built from TRBV7-3 and TRBJ1-2; D is undetermined. The V gene lost 5 bases and the J gene lost 0 bases, with 10 bases spanning the gap. CDR3 length: 14 amino acids. Germline V lookup: CDR1 SGHTA, CDR2 FQGTGA. CDR3: CASSQTQSNYGYTF. The CDR3 DNA is TGTGCCAGCAGCCAGACACAGTCTAACTATGGCTACACCTTC.

This clonotype has a count of ten or more. The V call is TRBV28, the J call TRBJ1-2; D is uncertain. The CDR3 sequence is 12 residues long. Per the germline V gene, CDR1 is MDHEN and CDR2 is SYDVKM. V lost 10 bases and J 5 bases, leaving 14 bases between the germline ends. CDR3 protein: CAIGRIEYGYTF. The CDR3 nucleotides read TGTGCCATCGGGAGGATCGAATATGGCTACACCTTC.

This chain links TRBV6-9 with TRBJ1-3; possibly TRBD1 for D (5 bases). The CDR3 has 17 amino acids. CDR1 MNHGY and CDR2 SVAAGI come from the germline V gene. V shed 3 bases and J shed 1 base, with 16 bases lying between them. This CDR3 is CASSYSGLGTSGNTIYF. CDR3 DNA: TGTGCCAGCAGTTACTCAGGGCTGGGTACGTCTGGAAACACCATATATTTT.

This chain links TRBV27 with TRBJ2-7, with D possibly being TRBD2 (5 bases). The V end was cut by 3 bases, the J end by 3 bases, with 12 bases between. Germline CDR1 MNHEY, CDR2 SMNVEV (reference sequence). CDR3 length equals 14 residues. This chain's CDR3 is CASSFVGNRYEQYF. In DNA form, the CDR3 reads TGTGCCAGCAGTTTTGTCGGGAATCGCTACGAGCAGTACTTC.

V gene TRBV9 combines with J gene TRBJ1-5, with D hard to call. Trimming took off 0 bases at V and 7 bases at J, with 14 bases between the two ends. The CDR3 totals 15 residues. CDR1 and CDR2 (germline): SGDLS, YYNGEE. CDR3 DNA: TGTGCCAGCAGCGTAGAGGCAGGCCCTAGACAGCCCCAGCATTTT. Encoded protein: CASSVEAGPRQPQHF.

V and J are TRBV6-1 and TRBJ1-3; TRBD1 might be the D (5 bases). CDR1 MNHNS and CDR2 SASEGT come from the germline V gene. Trimming took 7 bases from V and 4 from J, leaving 20 bases between them. CDR3 length: 16 amino acids. Here the CDR3 reads CASTNTGGASGNTIYF. CDR3 in DNA: TGTGCCAGCACCAACACGGGAGGGGCGTCGGGAAACACCATATATTTT.

This clonotype was detected ten times or more. The rearrangement uses TRBV28 and TRBJ1-5; 8 bases line up with TRBD1. V was clipped by 7 bases and J by 7 bases; unmatched bases: 12. There are 15 residues in the CDR3. Germline V CDR1 and CDR2: MDHEN, SYDVKM. The CDR3 DNA sequence: TGTGCCAGCAACCTCTCCAGGGGGCCGGGACAGCCCCAGCATTTT. Residues: CASNLSRGPGQPQHF.

In regard to this clonotype: Its ends do not fully match the called genes, so a read error is possible. This chain connects TRBV11-3 to TRBJ1-1; D ambiguous. Looked up from germline, CDR1 is SGHNT and CDR2 is YENEEA. The CDR3 is made up of 13 amino acids. CDR3 nucleotide sequence: TGTGCCAGCAGCGGCCAGACGAACACTGAAGCTTCCTTT. Translation: CASSGQTNTEASF.

The chain has TRBV5-1 and TRBJ2-7; TRBD2 matches at 9 bases. Germline V gene lookup returns CDR1 SGHRS and CDR2 YFSETQ. J lost 0 bases, V lost 8 bases, and 12 bases had no gene match. The CDR3 totals 16 residues. The CDR3 DNA sequence: TGCGCCAGTAGGACTAGCGCACTTATTACCTCCTACGAGCAGTACTTC. This codes for CASRTSALITSYEQYF.

The chain joins TRBV7-9 to TRBJ1-1; a possible D gene is TRBD1 (6 bases). Trimming took 8 bases from V and 5 from J, leaving 15 bases between them. The CDR3 is 13 residues long. CDR1 and CDR2 from the germline V gene are SEHNR and FQNEAQ (reference sequence). CDR3 in amino acids: CASLRGSGTEAFF. The CDR3 bases are TGTGCCAGCCTGAGGGGGAGTGGAACTGAAGCTTTCTTT.

The genes are TRBV27 and TRBJ1-1; no reliable D call. Germline V CDR1 and CDR2: MNHEY, SMNVEV (reference sequence). V was clipped by 6 bases and J by 1 base, with 12 bases between them. The CDR3 is made up of 14 amino acids. CDR3 sequence (DNA): TGTGCCAGCAGCGTAGCTCCGGAGAACACTGAAGCTTTCTTT. It is translated as CASSVAPENTEAFF.

The CDR3 region is CASSYQQDGNSPLHF. In DNA, the CDR3 is TGTGCCAGCAGTTACCAACAGGATGGTAATTCACCCCTCCACTTT. The J gene is TRBJ1-6, the V gene TRBV6-9; maybe TRBD1 (5 bases). The CDR3 extends over 15 amino acids. The ends were cut back, 3 bases at V and 6 bases at J, with 12 bases in the middle. Looked up from germline, CDR1 is MNHGY and CDR2 is SVAAGI.

This rearrangement joins TRBV6-1 to TRBJ1-1; D uncertain. CDR1 is MNHNS and CDR2 is SASEGT in the germline V gene. There are 11 residues in the CDR3. V shed 2 bases and J shed 10 bases, with 8 bases lying between them. This CDR3 is CASSELLGAFF. In nucleotides, the CDR3 is TGTGCCAGCAGTGAACTCCTGGGAGCTTTCTTT.

V is TRBV6-2 or TRBV6-3 and J is TRBJ2-7; D not certain. Germline CDR1 is MNHEY and CDR2 is SVGEGT. The CDR3 runs 16 residues. The V end lost 5 bases, the J end lost 4 bases, and 21 bases lay between the germline ends. CDR3: CASSRAGRELRYEQYF. CDR3 in DNA: TGTGCCAGCAGTAGAGCCGGGCGAGAATTGCGGTACGAGCAGTACTTC.

V is TRBV5-5 and J is TRBJ2-7, with 8 bases lining up with TRBD1. This CDR3 has 14 amino acids. Germline trimming cut 2 bases from V and 4 bases from J; bases unmatched to any gene: 5. Germline V gene sequence: CDR1 SGHKS, CDR2 YYEKEE (reference sequence). The CDR3 is CASSFGDRRYEQYF. The CDR3, as DNA: TGTGCCAGCAGCTTTGGGGACAGGAGGTACGAGCAGTACTTC.

This clonotype showed up many times. At one boundary the junction diverges from the germline segment, which might be a read error. The chain uses TRBV12-5 and TRBJ2-7, with 7 nucleotides matching TRBD2. The CDR3 extends over 13 amino acids. CDR1 and CDR2 from the germline V gene are LGHNT and FRNRAP. CDR3 in amino acids: CASGLGLTYEQYF. The CDR3 coding sequence is TGTGCTAGTGGGTTGGGACTAACCTACGAGCAGTACTTC.

Comment on this clonotype: Given the absence of the conserved phenylalanine or tryptophan at the CDR3 end, a read error is likely. This rearrangement joins TRBV2 to TRBJ2-4; perhaps TRBD2 as D (5 bases). The CDR3 covers 10 residues. V gave up 8 bases and J gave up 6 bases, with 5 bases separating them. CDR1 is SNHLY and CDR2 is FYNNEI in the germline V gene. The CDR3 spells CASRGNIQYL. DNA of the CDR3: TGTGCCAGCCGGGGAAACATTCAGTACCTC.

The chain carries TRBV28 and TRBJ1-2, with 9 bases that match TRBD1. The CDR3 is made up of 14 amino acids. Per the germline V gene, CDR1 is MDHEN and CDR2 is SYDVKM. The ends lost 3 bases at V and 9 bases at J; junction bases unmatched: 8. The CDR3 region is CASSLPGQGGCYTF. CDR3 nucleotide sequence: TGTGCCAGCAGTTTGCCGGGACAGGGCGGTTGCTACACCTTC.

The chain is built from TRBV12-3 or TRBV12-4 and TRBJ1-1; D gene uncertain. The V end was cut by 2 bases, the J end by 6 bases, with 10 bases between. The CDR3 spans 13 residues. CDR3 residues: CASSLREGAEAFF. The CDR3 nucleotides read TGTGCCAGCAGTTTAAGAGAAGGCGCTGAAGCTTTCTTT.

This sequence joins TRBV11-2 and TRBJ2-5; 10 bases are shared with TRBD2. With 5 bases clipped from V and 5 bases from J, the junction kept 8 bases outside the gene matches. The CDR3 runs to 15 residues. Germline CDR1 and CDR2: SGHAT and FQNNGV. CDR3 coding DNA: TGTGCCAGCAGCCACATACTAGCGGGAAGGGAGACCCAGTACTTC. It specifies CASSHILAGRETQYF.

This clonotype was seen at least ten times. This chain links TRBV2 with TRBJ1-1; 10 bases match TRBD1. The CDR3 spans 14 residues. Looked up from germline, CDR1 is SNHLY and CDR2 is FYNNEI. The ends lost 8 bases at V and 1 base at J; junction bases unmatched: 4. CDR3 sequence: CASRWDRGNTEAFF. In nucleotides, the CDR3 is TGTGCCAGCCGATGGGACAGGGGGAACACTGAAGCTTTCTTT.

J is TRBJ1-5 and V is TRBV6-1; D perhaps matches TRBD1 (5 bases). The CDR3 consists of 15 residues. V lost 11 bases, J lost 2 bases, and 19 bases lay in between. CDR1 and CDR2 (germline): MNHNS, SASEGT. In nucleotides, the CDR3 is TGTGCCGAATCCTACAGGAGGGGTGGCAATCAGCCCCAGCATTTT. Its protein product is CAESYRRGGNQPQHF.

The chain joins TRBV4-2 to TRBJ1-1, with a tentative D call TRBD1 (6 bases). CDR3 length: 15 residues. Between the trimmed V and J ends, which lost 0 bases and 6 bases, there was a span of 14 bases. Germline loops: CDR1 LGHNA, CDR2 YNFKEQ. This chain's CDR3 is CASSQEGQIAAEAFF. CDR3 in DNA: TGTGCCAGCAGCCAAGAAGGACAGATTGCGGCTGAAGCTTTCTTT.

This clonotype was counted between two and nine times. This chain uses TRBV6-2 or TRBV6-3 with TRBJ1-5; D uncertain. V lost 5 bases and J lost 9, with 11 bases in between. The germline V gene encodes CDR1 MNHEY and CDR2 SVGEGT. The CDR3 consists of 12 residues. Here the CDR3 DNA reads TGTGCCAGCAGTCCCACTGGCCCGCCCCAGCATTTT. Translation gives CASSPTGPPQHF.

In its sample, this clonotype was seen a few times. The CDR3 loop is CASLGGTNTEAFF. CDR3 coding DNA: TGTGCCAGTCTAGGAGGGACCAACACTGAAGCTTTCTTT. The chain couples TRBV19 to TRBJ1-1, with D perhaps matching TRBD1 (5 bases). Germline CDR1 reads LNHDA; CDR2 reads SQIVND (reference sequence). Trimming stripped 8 bases from V and 2 bases from J, with 12 bases between. The CDR3 is made up of 13 amino acids.

V is TRBV19 and J is TRBJ2-2; D is unresolved. Germline lookup yields CDR1 LNHDA and CDR2 SQIVND (reference sequence). V was cut by 5 bases and J by 10 bases, with 8 bases left in between. The CDR3 consists of 11 residues. The CDR3 reads CASSGLEELFF. CDR3 sequence (DNA): TGTGCCAGTAGTGGGTTGGAGGAGCTGTTTTTT.

This clonotype was recorded a few times. The genes are TRBV5-6 and TRBJ1-1; unclear D gene. The CDR3 consists of 12 residues. The V gene's germline CDR1 is SGHDT and CDR2 YYEEEE. V dropped 5 bases and J dropped 1 base, with 6 bases sitting between them. This CDR3 reads CASRVWNTEAFF. CDR3 nucleotide sequence: TGTGCCAGCAGAGTCTGGAACACTGAAGCTTTCTTT.